This T cell receptor (beta chain) was profiled in a study of regulatory T cells in long-lasting Graves disease. Library construction for TCR beta used iRepertoire HTBI primers and Arm-PCR of CDR3 regions. TCRdb itself ran the multiplex PCR reads through MiXCR, one entry per CDR3 protein. The table has fewer than 500,000 distinct CDR3 sequences, around 15% seen once; the top ten hold about 12%. The length of the CDR3 is 16 residues. CDR1 and CDR2 from the germline V gene are MNHEY and SMNVEV (reference sequence). V shed 2 bases and J 4 bases; nucleotides not matched to a gene: 6. Stated time point: newly diagnosed GD, antithyroid drugs for less than 3 months. Preparation of the TCR library used RNA extracted from PBMCs. An endocrinology department in Xi'an, China, recruited the patients. Peripheral blood, at 8.5 to 9 milliliters, went into EDTA tubes. The data also belong to a second study, concerning T cells in Graves' hyperthyroidism and ophthalmopathy. From that second work: A set of HTBI primers served as the primers for a first-round RT-PCR of the TCR CDR3. The authors' 13 V-J model separated ophthalmopathy from stable hyperthyroidism.

The material sequenced was peripheral blood mononuclear cells (PBMCs), taken at new diagnosis, from a patient treated with antithyroid drugs. The rearrangement links TRBV27 to TRBJ2-1, with TRBD1 matching 9 bases. The TCR was taken from a man aged 35 to 55 with Graves disease. For the CDR3, the DNA is TGTGCCAGCAGTTTACAAACCGGGACAGGGTACAATGAGCAGTTCTTC. This encodes CASSLQTGTGYNEQFF.